This T cell receptor beta chain comes out of a study of response to subunit inactivated influenza vaccine. General observations from the study: With each seasonal influenza vaccination, the authors suggested, few new T cells are recruited.

The CDR3 runs 14 residues. Germline loops: CDR1 MGHDK, CDR2 SYGVNS. Germline trimming cut 5 bases from V and 7 bases from J; bases unmatched to any gene: 8. The table lists this clonotype with a few counts. Antigen unknown. TCRdb re-called the RT-PCR reads with MiXCR, one entry per CDR3 protein. The sample shows more than 450,000 distinct CDR3 sequences, 11% of them seen only once. These records were also assigned to another study, of T cells expressing NK-cell markers. That work adds: TCR beta cDNA was generated via 5'RACE template switching incorporating UMIs. The dominant NKG2C+ clonotypes represented about 1.0-7.0% of CD8+ T cells in several donors. Several donors' CD3+CD56-NKG2C+ cells were dominated by the same clonotypes.

This TCR came from a man aged 45-65 years who received an inactivated influenza vaccine. This specimen was PBMCs from blood, taken on the day of vaccination. This chain joins TRBV25-1 and TRBJ2-1; TRBD1 agrees at 7 bases. CDR3 DNA: TGTGCCAGCAGTCAGACAGGGTCCCTGAATGAGCAGTTCTTC. Translating gives CASSQTGSLNEQFF.